The entry below gives a single T cell receptor (beta chain) sequence along with its context. The record originates from a study of early T cells in non-severe SARS-CoV-2 infection. Across the whole study: Sequencing of bulk RNA from unsorted whole blood was done, without chain pairing.

TCRdb independently ran MiXCR on the 5' RACE reads; one entry per CDR3 protein. The sample lists approximately 120,000 distinct CDR3 sequences, about 15% seen once, with about a fifth in the top ten. CDR3 length: 13 residues. J was trimmed by 2 bases and V by 6 bases; bases with no gene match: 5. Germline CDR1 SQVTM, CDR2 ANQGSEA. The source of this sequence is an adult who was a healthcare worker with PCR-confirmed SARS-CoV-2 infection or an uninfected control (not recorded which). Material: whole blood. The V call is TRBV29-1, the J call TRBJ1-1, with TRBD1 identical over 8 bases. The CDR3 here is CSVSGGGNTEAFF. The CDR3 region has the DNA TGCAGCGTCTCAGGGGGCGGTAACACTGAAGCTTTCTTT.